The sequence of this T cell receptor (beta chain) was determined in a study of cytomegalovirus exposure and HLA in healthy donors. As for this clone: Its specificity is unknown.

PCR involved 60 Vbeta and 13 Jbeta primers. Produced via immunoSEQ multiplex PCR; TCRdb's table is partial and in-frame only. Listed are 80,000 to 100,000 clones; about 3.4% falls within the top ten. V was cut by 4 bases and J by 2 bases, with 22 bases left in between. CDR1 is MDHEN and CDR2 is SYDVKM in the germline V gene. This CDR3 spans 18 amino acids. Study-level findings and limits: A few CMV-associated chains were confirmed in vitro to be specific for CMV antigens.

The receptor was derived from a woman aged 25 to 39 in good health and CMV-seronegative. Sequences were obtained from PBMCs. The rearrangement links TRBV28 to TRBJ2-3; perhaps TRBD2 as D (6 bases). The CDR3, as DNA: TGTGCCAGCAGTTCACCCCGTTGGCGGGGCTCCGTCACAGATACGCAGTATTTT. It translates to CASSSPRWRGSVTDTQYF.